This T cell receptor (beta chain) stems from a study of T cell responses to AZD1222 COVID-19 vaccine. Points from the study as a whole: CD4 TCRs associated with vaccination spanned spike, dominating at 160-218 and 743-854.

With regard to this clone: Its specificity is unknown.

Sequencing used immunoSEQ multiplex PCR; TCRdb keeps in-frame clones, though not all of them. The table lists 110,000 to 150,000 clones, just over 90% of them singletons. Germline V CDR1 and CDR2: LGHNA, YNFKEQ. V shed 1 base and J shed 0 bases, with 9 bases lying between them. The CDR3 is 15 amino acids. This TCR derives from an adult in good health. The sample in question was peripheral blood, obtained on day 0 of MenACWY control vaccination. The V call is TRBV4-2, the J call TRBJ1-1, with D possibly TRBD1 on 5 matching bases. Written as DNA, the CDR3 is TGTGCCAGCAGCCAAGCGCAGGGACTGAACACTGAAGCTTTCTTT. Its translation: CASSQAQGLNTEAFF.